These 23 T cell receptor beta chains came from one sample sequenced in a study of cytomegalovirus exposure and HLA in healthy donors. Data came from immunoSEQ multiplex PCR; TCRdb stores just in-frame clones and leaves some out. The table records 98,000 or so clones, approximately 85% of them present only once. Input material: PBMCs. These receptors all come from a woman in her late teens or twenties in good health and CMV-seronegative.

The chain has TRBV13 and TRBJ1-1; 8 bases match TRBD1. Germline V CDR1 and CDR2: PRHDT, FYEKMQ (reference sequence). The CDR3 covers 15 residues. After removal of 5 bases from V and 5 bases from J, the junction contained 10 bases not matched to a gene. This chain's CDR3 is CASSAGTQGGTEAFF. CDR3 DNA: TGTGCCAGCAGCGCTGGTACACAGGGGGGGACTGAAGCTTTCTTT. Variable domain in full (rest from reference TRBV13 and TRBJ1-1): AAGVIQSPRHLIKEKRETATLKCYPIPRHDTVYWYQQGPGQDPQFLISFYEKMQSDKGSIPDRFSAQQFSDYHSELNMSSLELGDSALYFCASSAGTQGGTEAFFGQGTRLTVV.

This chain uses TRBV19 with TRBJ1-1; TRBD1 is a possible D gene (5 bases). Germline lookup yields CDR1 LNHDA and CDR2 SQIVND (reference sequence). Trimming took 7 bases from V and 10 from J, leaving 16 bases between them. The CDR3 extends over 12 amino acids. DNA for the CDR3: TGTGCCAGTATTGGGGCCGGACCACGAGCTTTCTTT. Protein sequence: CASIGAGPRAFF.

CDR3 bases: TGTGCCAGCAGCTTGTGGCAGGGGGCAGGGACTGAAGCTTTCTTT. Protein product: CASSLWQGAGTEAFF. This sequence joins TRBV5-6 and TRBJ1-1; 8 nucleotides align to TRBD1. Germline CDR1 reads SGHDT; CDR2 reads YYEEEE. The trim removed 1 base at V and 5 bases at J, leaving 7 bases unmatched. The CDR3 is 15 residues long.

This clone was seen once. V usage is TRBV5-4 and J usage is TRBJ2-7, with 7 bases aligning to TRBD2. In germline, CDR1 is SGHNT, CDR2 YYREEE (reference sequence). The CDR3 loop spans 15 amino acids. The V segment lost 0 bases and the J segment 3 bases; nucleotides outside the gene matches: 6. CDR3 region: CASSLGGRADYEQYF. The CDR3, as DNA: TGTGCCAGCAGCTTGGGGGGGAGGGCCGACTACGAGCAGTACTTC.

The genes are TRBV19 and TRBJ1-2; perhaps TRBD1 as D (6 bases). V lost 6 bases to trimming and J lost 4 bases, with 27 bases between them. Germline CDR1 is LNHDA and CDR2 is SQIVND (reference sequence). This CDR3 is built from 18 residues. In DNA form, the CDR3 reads TGTGCCAGTAGCTCCTCTTCCTTTTTCCGGGGGGCAGGCTATGGCTACACCTTC. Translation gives CASSSSSFFRGAGYGYTF.

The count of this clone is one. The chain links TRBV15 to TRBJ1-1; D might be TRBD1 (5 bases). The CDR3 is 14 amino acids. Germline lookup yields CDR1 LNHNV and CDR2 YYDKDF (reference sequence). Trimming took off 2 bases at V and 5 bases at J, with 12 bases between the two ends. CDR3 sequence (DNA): TGTGCCACCAGCAGACGGGGGGGTGGGACTGAAGCTTTCTTT. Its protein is CATSRRGGGTEAFF.

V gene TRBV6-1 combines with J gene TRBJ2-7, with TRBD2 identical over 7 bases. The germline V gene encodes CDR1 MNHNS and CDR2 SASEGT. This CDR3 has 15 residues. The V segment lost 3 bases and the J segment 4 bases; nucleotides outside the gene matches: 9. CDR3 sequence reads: CASSEEDGRTYEQYF. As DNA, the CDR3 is TGTGCCAGCAGTGAGGAGGACGGGAGGACTTACGAGCAGTACTTC.

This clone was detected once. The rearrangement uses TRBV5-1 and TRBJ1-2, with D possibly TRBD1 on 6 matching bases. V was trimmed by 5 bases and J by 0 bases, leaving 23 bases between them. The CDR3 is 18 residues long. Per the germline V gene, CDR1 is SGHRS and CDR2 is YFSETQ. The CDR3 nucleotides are TGCGCCAGCAGGCCTCGGGACACGGCAACTTCTCCTAACTATGGCTACACCTTC. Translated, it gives CASRPRDTATSPNYGYTF.

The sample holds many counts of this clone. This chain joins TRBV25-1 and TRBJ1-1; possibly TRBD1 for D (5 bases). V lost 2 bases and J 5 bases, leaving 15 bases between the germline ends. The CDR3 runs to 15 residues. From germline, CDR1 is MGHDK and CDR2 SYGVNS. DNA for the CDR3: TGTGCCAGCAGTGAAGAAACAGGCCGAAGTACTGAAGCTTTCTTT. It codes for CASSEETGRSTEAFF.

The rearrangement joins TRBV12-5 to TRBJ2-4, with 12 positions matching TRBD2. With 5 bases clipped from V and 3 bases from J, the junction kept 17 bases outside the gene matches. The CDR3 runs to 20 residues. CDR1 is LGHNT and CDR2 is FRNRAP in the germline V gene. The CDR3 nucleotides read TGTGCTAGTGGTCTACAACCCCTAGCGGGGGGGCCCTGGGTCAAAAACATTCAGTACTTC. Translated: CASGLQPLAGGPWVKNIQYF.

The CDR3 DNA reads as TGTGCCAGTAGTACAGGGTTAGCCTACGAGCAGTACTTC. As protein: CASSTGLAYEQYF. The chain is built from TRBV19 and TRBJ2-7; D is perhaps TRBD1 (5 bases). Germline assignment: CDR1 LNHDA and CDR2 SQIVND (reference sequence). V was shortened by 4 bases and J by 2 bases, with 9 bases between the two germline ends. The CDR3 length is 13 residues. Full variable domain (missing parts from reference TRBV19 and TRBJ2-7): DGGITQSPKYLFRKEGQNVTLSCEQNLNHDAMYWYRQDPGQGLRLIYYSQIVNDFQKGDIAEGYSVSREKKESFPLTVTSAQKNPTAFYLCASSTGLAYEQYFGPGTRLTVT.

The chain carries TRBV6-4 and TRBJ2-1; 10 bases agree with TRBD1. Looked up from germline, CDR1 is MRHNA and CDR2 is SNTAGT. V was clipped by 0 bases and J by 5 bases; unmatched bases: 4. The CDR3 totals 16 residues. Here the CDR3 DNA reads TGTGCCAGCAGTGACTCGACAGGGGGCGGCCACAATGAGCAGTTCTTC. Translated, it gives CASSDSTGGGHNEQFF.

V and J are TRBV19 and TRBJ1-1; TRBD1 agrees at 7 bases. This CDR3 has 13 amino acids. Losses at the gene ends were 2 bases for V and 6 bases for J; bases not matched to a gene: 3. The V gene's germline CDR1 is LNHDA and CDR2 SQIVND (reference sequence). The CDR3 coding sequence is TGTGCCAGTAGTATAAGAGGGGGCTCTGAAGCTTTCTTT. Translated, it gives CASSIRGGSEAFF.

The CDR3 loop is CASSHGTGPNWPQHF. The CDR3, as DNA: TGCGCCAGCAGCCATGGGACAGGCCCCAACTGGCCCCAGCATTTT. This chain uses TRBV4-1 with TRBJ1-5, with 8 positions matching TRBD1. The CDR3 consists of 15 residues. The germline V gene has CDR1 MGHRA and CDR2 YSYEKL. V dropped 3 bases and J dropped 9; count of bases not matched to a gene: 10.

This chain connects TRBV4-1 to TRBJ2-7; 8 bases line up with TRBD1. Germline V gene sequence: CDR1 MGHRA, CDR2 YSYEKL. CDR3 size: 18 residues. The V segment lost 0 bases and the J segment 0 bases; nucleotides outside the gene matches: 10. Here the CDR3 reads CASSQDNNRGIISYEQYF. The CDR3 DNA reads TGCGCCAGCAGCCAAGACAATAACAGGGGGATAATCTCCTACGAGCAGTACTTC.

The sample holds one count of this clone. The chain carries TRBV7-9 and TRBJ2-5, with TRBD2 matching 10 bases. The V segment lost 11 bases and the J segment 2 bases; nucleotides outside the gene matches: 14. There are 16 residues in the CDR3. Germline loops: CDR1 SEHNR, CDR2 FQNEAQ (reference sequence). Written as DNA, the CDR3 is TGTGCCTTGAGCGGGGGGGCTAAAGTCGGACAAGAGACCCAGTACTTC. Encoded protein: CALSGGAKVGQETQYF. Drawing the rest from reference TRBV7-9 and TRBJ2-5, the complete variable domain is DTGVSQNPRHKITKRGQNVTFRCDPISEHNRLYWYRQTLGQGPEFLTYFQNEAQLEKSRLLSDRFSAERPKGSFSTLEIQRTEQGDSAMYLCALSGGAKVGQETQYFGPGTRLLVL.

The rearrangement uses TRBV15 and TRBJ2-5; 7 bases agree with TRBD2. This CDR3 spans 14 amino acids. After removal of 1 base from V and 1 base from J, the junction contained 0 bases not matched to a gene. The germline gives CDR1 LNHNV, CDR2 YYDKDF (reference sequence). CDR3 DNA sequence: TGTGCCACCAGCAGAGGCGGGAGCCAAGAGACCCAGTACTTC. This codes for CATSRGGSQETQYF. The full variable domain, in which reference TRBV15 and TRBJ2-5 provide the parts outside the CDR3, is DAMVIQNPRYQVTQFGKPVTLSCSQTLNHNVMYWYQQKSSQAPKLLFHYYDKDFNNEADTPDNFQSRRPNTSFCFLDIRSPGLGDTAMYLCATSRGGSQETQYFGPGTRLLVL.

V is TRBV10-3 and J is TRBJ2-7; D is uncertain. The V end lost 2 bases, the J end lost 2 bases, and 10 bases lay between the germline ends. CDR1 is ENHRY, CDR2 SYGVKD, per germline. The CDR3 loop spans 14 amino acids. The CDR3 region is CAISEVTVTYEQYF. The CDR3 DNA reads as TGTGCCATCAGTGAGGTAACAGTTACCTACGAGCAGTACTTC.

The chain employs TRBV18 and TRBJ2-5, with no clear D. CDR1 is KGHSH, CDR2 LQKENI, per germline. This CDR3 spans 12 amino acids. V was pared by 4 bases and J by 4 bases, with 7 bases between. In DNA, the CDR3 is TGTGCCAGCTCACGGTTCAGAGAGACCCAGTACTTC. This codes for CASSRFRETQYF.

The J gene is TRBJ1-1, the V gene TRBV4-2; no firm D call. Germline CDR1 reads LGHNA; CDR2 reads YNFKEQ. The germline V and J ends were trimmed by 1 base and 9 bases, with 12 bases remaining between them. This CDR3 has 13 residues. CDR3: CASSQVEGSKAFF. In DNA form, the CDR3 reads TGTGCCAGCAGCCAAGTCGAGGGATCGAAAGCTTTCTTT.

CDR3 sequence: CASSLEGANYGYTF. For the CDR3, the DNA is TGCGCCAGCAGCTTGGAGGGGGCAAACTATGGCTACACCTTC. The rearrangement joins TRBV5-1 to TRBJ1-2; TRBD1 agrees at 7 bases. Per the germline V gene, CDR1 is SGHRS and CDR2 is YFSETQ. V shed 0 bases, J shed 2 bases, and the junction held 1 base outside the gene matches. CDR3 size: 14 residues.

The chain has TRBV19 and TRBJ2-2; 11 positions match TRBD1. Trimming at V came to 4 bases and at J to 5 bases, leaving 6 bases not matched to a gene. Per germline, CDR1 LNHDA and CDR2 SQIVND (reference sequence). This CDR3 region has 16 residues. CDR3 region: CASSKGTGGLTGELFF. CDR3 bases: TGTGCCAGTAGTAAGGGGACAGGGGGTTTAACCGGGGAGCTGTTTTTT.

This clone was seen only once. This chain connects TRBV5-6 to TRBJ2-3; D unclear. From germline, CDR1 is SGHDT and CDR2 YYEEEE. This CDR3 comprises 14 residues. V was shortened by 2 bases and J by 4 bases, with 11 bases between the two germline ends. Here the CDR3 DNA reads TGTGCCAGCAGCTTCGGATTGGGCGCAGATACGCAGTATTTT. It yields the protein CASSFGLGADTQYF.